One sample yielded the 12 T cell receptor beta chains listed below, sequenced in a study of cytomegalovirus exposure and HLA in healthy donors. The PCR had 60 Vbeta and 13 Jbeta primers. Sequencing used immunoSEQ multiplex PCR; TCRdb keeps in-frame clones, though not all of them. The data show 120,000 to 150,000 clones, about three quarters seen once. The sample was PBMCs. The receptors originated from a man aged 40-55 years in good health and CMV-seropositive.

The chain uses TRBV10-3 and TRBJ1-1; 8 nucleotides match TRBD1. CDR3 size: 13 residues. V was pared by 9 bases and J by 0 bases, with 3 bases of the junction left unmatched. Germline CDR1 and CDR2: ENHRY and SYGVKD. The CDR3 nucleotides are TGTGCCATACAGGGGGGGGTGAACACTGAAGCTTTCTTT. It specifies CAIQGGVNTEAFF.

This clone was found a few times. The V call is TRBV5-1, the J call TRBJ2-3; the D gene is possibly TRBD1 (6 bases). V lost 5 bases and J 6 bases, leaving 25 bases between the germline ends. The germline CDR1 and CDR2 sequences are SGHRS and YFSETQ. The CDR3 loop spans 17 amino acids. CDR3 in DNA: TGCGCCAGCAGTGAGGCAATGCAGGGGCTAAAGGTCGATACGCAGTATTTT. Residues: CASSEAMQGLKVDTQYF.

The CDR3 DNA reads as TGCGCCAGCACGGGACAGGGGGCCTACGAGCAGTACTTC. Translation gives CASTGQGAYEQYF. The V call is TRBV5-1, the J call TRBJ2-7, with 11 nucleotides matching TRBD1. The CDR3 spans 13 residues. Germline-derived CDR1 and CDR2 are SGHRS and YFSETQ. V lost 6 bases and J lost 2; bases outside the gene matches: 1.

There are a few counts of this clone. V usage is TRBV5-1 and J usage is TRBJ1-1; 11 nucleotides agree with TRBD1. The CDR3 has 17 amino acids. Germline CDR1 is SGHRS and CDR2 is YFSETQ. With V trimmed by 3 bases and J by 0 bases, 7 bases remained unmatched. This chain's CDR3 is CASSSQGTGGMNTEAFF. CDR3 DNA sequence: TGCGCCAGCAGCTCCCAAGGGACAGGGGGGATGAACACTGAAGCTTTCTTT.

V usage is TRBV7-2 and J usage is TRBJ2-7, with D hard to call. Trimming removed 3 bases at V and 6 bases at J, with 6 bases between. The CDR3 is 11 residues long. Germline V gene sequence: CDR1 SGHTA, CDR2 FQGNSA. Here the CDR3 reads CASSFVGEQYF. The DNA of the CDR3 is TGTGCCAGCAGCTTCGTCGGCGAGCAGTACTTC.

The chain carries TRBV6-6 and TRBJ1-2; 7 bases align to TRBD1. Germline lookup yields CDR1 MNHNY and CDR2 SVGAGI (reference sequence). The CDR3 extends over 16 amino acids. With 6 bases clipped from V and 4 bases from J, the junction kept 14 bases outside the gene matches. In DNA, the CDR3 is TGTGCCAGCAGCCTCAGACAGGGACAGCTACTCTATGGCTACACCTTC. Its translation: CASSLRQGQLLYGYTF.

The CDR3 spells CASRELAETQYF. In DNA form, the CDR3 reads TGTGCCAGCAGGGAGCTAGCAGAGACCCAGTACTTC. The chain has TRBV11-2 and TRBJ2-5; tentative D call: TRBD2 (5 bases). Germline values: CDR1 SGHAT, CDR2 FQNNGV. Trimming took off 6 bases at V and 4 bases at J, with 9 bases between the two ends. CDR3 length: 12 amino acids.

J is TRBJ2-5 and V is TRBV7-9; TRBD2 matches at 8 bases. With 8 bases clipped from V and 3 bases from J, the junction kept 11 bases outside the gene matches. CDR1 and CDR2 from the germline V gene are SEHNR and FQNEAQ (reference sequence). The CDR3 runs 15 residues. The CDR3 DNA reads TGTGCCAGCTTGGCGGGGGGCGCGGGAAAAGAGACCCAGTACTTC. Protein sequence: CASLAGGAGKETQYF.

The chain is built from TRBV29-1 and TRBJ2-1, with TRBD1 matching 8 bases. V was clipped by 7 bases and J by 0 bases; unmatched bases: 8. The CDR3 extends over 15 amino acids. Germline values: CDR1 SQVTM, CDR2 ANQGSEA. Here the CDR3 reads CSAPRTGSSYNEQFF. CDR3 coding DNA: TGCAGCGCCCCGAGGACAGGGAGCTCCTACAATGAGCAGTTCTTC.

This clone came up once. The chain couples TRBV5-6 to TRBJ2-7, with 7 bases that match TRBD1. V lost 0 bases to trimming and J lost 6 bases; unmatched junction nucleotides: 6. CDR3 length: 14 residues. Looked up from germline, CDR1 is SGHDT and CDR2 is YYEEEE. CDR3 DNA sequence: TGTGCCAGCAGCTTGGTTGGGACAGATATCGAGCAGTACTTC. Its protein is CASSLVGTDIEQYF.

J is TRBJ2-7 and V is TRBV7-9; D uncertain. CDR3 length: 14 residues. Germline V lookup: CDR1 SEHNR, CDR2 FQNEAQ (reference sequence). V lost 5 bases and J 0 bases, leaving 11 bases between the germline ends. CDR3 DNA sequence: TGTGCCAGCAGCCCCGACACCCGCTCCTACGAGCAGTACTTC. Translating gives CASSPDTRSYEQYF.

The V gene is TRBV11-3, the J gene TRBJ1-1, with 12 bases lining up with TRBD1. The germline V gene encodes CDR1 SGHNT and CDR2 YENEEA. The CDR3 sequence is 15 residues long. V was pared by 9 bases and J by 2 bases, with 7 bases of the junction left unmatched. The CDR3 loop is CASRDRGRLNTEAFF. Here the CDR3 DNA reads TGTGCCAGTCGGGACAGGGGGCGACTTAACACTGAAGCTTTCTTT.